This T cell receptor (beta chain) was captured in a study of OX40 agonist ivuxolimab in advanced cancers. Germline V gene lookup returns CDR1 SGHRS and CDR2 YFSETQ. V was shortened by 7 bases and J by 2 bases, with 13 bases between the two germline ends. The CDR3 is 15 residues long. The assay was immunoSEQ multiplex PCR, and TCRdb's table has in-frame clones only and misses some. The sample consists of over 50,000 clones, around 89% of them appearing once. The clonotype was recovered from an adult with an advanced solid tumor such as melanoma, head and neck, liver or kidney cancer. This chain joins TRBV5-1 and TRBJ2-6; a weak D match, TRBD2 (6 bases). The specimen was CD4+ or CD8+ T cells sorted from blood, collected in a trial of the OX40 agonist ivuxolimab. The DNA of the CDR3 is TGCGCCAGCTGGGACGGGGGACCTGGGGCCAACGTCCTGACTTTC. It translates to CASWDGGPGANVLTF.